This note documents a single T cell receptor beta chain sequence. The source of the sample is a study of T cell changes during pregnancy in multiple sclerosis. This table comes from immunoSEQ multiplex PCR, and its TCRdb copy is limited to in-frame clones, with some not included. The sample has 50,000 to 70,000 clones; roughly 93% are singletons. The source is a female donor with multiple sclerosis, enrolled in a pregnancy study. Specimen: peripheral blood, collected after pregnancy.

Here the CDR3 DNA reads TGCGCCTCCCGGGGGCGGGGGCCCCCAGATACGCAGTATTTT. It yields the protein CASRGRGPPDTQYF. This chain joins TRBV4-1 and TRBJ2-3; D may be TRBD2 (7 bases). Per the germline V gene, CDR1 is MGHRA and CDR2 is YSYEKL. The V end lost 11 bases, the J end lost 4 bases, and 19 bases lay between the germline ends. The CDR3 length is 14 residues.